In its sample, the clone carrying this TCR beta chain was seen once. CDR3 length: 13 amino acids. Trimming cost V 3 bases and J 4 bases, with 9 bases left between them. CDR1 is SGHNT, CDR2 YENEEA, per germline. Survey-level TCR beta sequencing used the immunoSEQ assay. Data came from immunoSEQ multiplex PCR; TCRdb stores just in-frame clones and leaves some out. This table has about 68,000 clones, about 93% appearing once. Sequenced input: PBMCs. The TCR originated in a man in his forties with rheumatoid arthritis. This chain connects TRBV11-3 to TRBJ1-1; tentative D call: TRBD1 (5 bases). The CDR3 loop reads CASSFREGTEAFF. As DNA, the CDR3 is TGTGCCAGCAGCTTCAGGGAGGGCACTGAAGCTTTCTTT.